Shown below are 30 T cell receptor beta chains from a single sample sequenced in a study of cytomegalovirus exposure and HLA in healthy donors. 60 Vbeta and 13 Jbeta primers were used in PCR. Data came from immunoSEQ multiplex PCR; TCRdb stores just in-frame clones and leaves some out. The sample yields around 150,000 clones, over 80% seen once. Sample: PBMCs. These TCRs come from a woman between 18 and 30 years old in good health and CMV-seronegative.

This clone appeared a single time. V gene TRBV4-1 combines with J gene TRBJ1-2, with no clear D. Trimming pared 4 bases from V and 5 bases from J, leaving 14 bases between. The CDR3 totals 14 residues. Germline V gene sequence: CDR1 MGHRA, CDR2 YSYEKL. The DNA of the CDR3 is TGCGCCAGCAGCCCCCGGGAGGGTGTATATGGCTACACCTTC. Translating gives CASSPREGVYGYTF.

For this clone: The junction departs from the called germline gene at one end, perhaps through a read error. Other DNA sequences in this specimen translate into the identical CDR3. The chain joins TRBV9 to TRBJ1-1, with D perhaps TRBD1 (5 bases). Germline CDR1 SGDLS, CDR2 YYNGEE. This CDR3 contains 13 residues. CDR3 region: CASSVLGTSEAFF. CDR3 DNA: TGTGCCAGCAGCGTGCTTGGGACTTCAGAAGCTTTCTTC.

The rearrangement uses TRBV7-9 and TRBJ2-1; 8 bases align to TRBD2. There are 15 residues in the CDR3. V dropped 7 bases and J dropped 3; count of bases not matched to a gene: 8. Germline lookup yields CDR1 SEHNR and CDR2 FQNEAQ (reference sequence). The CDR3 coding sequence is TGTGCCAGCACCGATCGGCGGGGGGACTACAATGAGCAGTTCTTC. Protein: CASTDRRGDYNEQFF. The full variable domain, rest sourced from reference TRBV7-9 and TRBJ2-1, is DTGVSQNPRHKITKRGQNVTFRCDPISEHNRLYWYRQTLGQGPEFLTYFQNEAQLEKSRLLSDRFSAERPKGSFSTLEIQRTEQGDSAMYLCASTDRRGDYNEQFFGPGTRLTVL.

V is TRBV30 and J is TRBJ2-7; maybe TRBD2 (6 bases). V dropped 2 bases and J dropped 6 bases, with 11 bases sitting between them. The CDR3 is made up of 12 amino acids. The germline gives CDR1 GTSNPN, CDR2 SVGIG (reference sequence). CDR3 loop: CAWSPGGGEQYF. DNA of the CDR3: TGTGCCTGGAGTCCCGGGGGTGGCGAGCAGTACTTC.

J is TRBJ1-1 and V is TRBV28; D not certain. The CDR3 totals 13 residues. Deletions cut 3 bases from V and 6 bases from J, with 11 bases between. Germline CDR1 is MDHEN and CDR2 is SYDVKM. The CDR3 region is CASSLGMGAEAFF. The CDR3 nucleotides are TGTGCCAGCAGTTTGGGTATGGGCGCTGAAGCTTTCTTT. The full variable domain, its missing parts supplied by reference TRBV28 and TRBJ1-1, is DVKVTQSSRYLVKRTGEKVFLECVQDMDHENMFWYRQDPGLGLRLIYFSYDVKMKEKGDIPEGYSVSREKKERFSLILESASTNQTSMYLCASSLGMGAEAFFGQGTRLTVV.

The table lists this clone with a few counts. This sequence joins TRBV7-2 and TRBJ1-5; 7 nucleotides line up with TRBD1. This CDR3 spans 15 amino acids. The V gene's germline CDR1 is SGHTA and CDR2 FQGNSA. V trimming: 1 base; J trimming: 4 bases; junction bases outside the gene matches: 4. The CDR3 is CASSLDRGRNQPQHF. CDR3 in DNA: TGTGCCAGCAGCTTAGACAGGGGCAGGAATCAGCCCCAGCATTTT. Full variable domain (remainder filled in from reference TRBV7-2 and TRBJ1-5): GAGVSQSPSNKVTEKGKDVELRCDPISGHTALYWYRQSLGQGLEFLIYFQGNSAPDKSGLPSDRFSAERTGGSVSTLTIQRTQQEDSAVYLCASSLDRGRNQPQHFGDGTRLSIL.

The chain employs TRBV5-1 and TRBJ1-2; the D gene is possibly TRBD1 (6 bases). Germline assignment: CDR1 SGHRS and CDR2 YFSETQ. The CDR3 covers 15 residues. V lost 0 bases and J 8 bases, leaving 17 bases between the germline ends. The CDR3: CASSLGQTGRAGYTF. The CDR3 DNA sequence: TGCGCCAGCAGCTTGGGTCAAACAGGGAGAGCCGGCTACACCTTC.

The rearrangement uses TRBV6-1 and TRBJ1-5; maybe TRBD1 (5 bases). Germline lookup yields CDR1 MNHNS and CDR2 SASEGT. The CDR3 loop spans 14 amino acids. V was trimmed by 7 bases and J by 6 bases, leaving 16 bases between them. As DNA, the CDR3 is TGTGCCAGCACCGGAGCGGGGGGGAGTCAGCCCCAGCATTTT. Translation gives CASTGAGGSQPQHF.

The rearrangement uses TRBV7-8 and TRBJ2-2; 8 positions match TRBD2. CDR1 and CDR2 from the germline V gene are SGHVS and FQNEAQ. The CDR3 sequence is 17 residues long. With V trimmed by 2 bases and J by 5 bases, 10 bases remained unmatched. The CDR3 coding sequence is TGTGCCAGCAGCTTAATATCGGGACTAGGACGTACCGGGGAGCTGTTTTTT. As protein: CASSLISGLGRTGELFF.

The chain uses TRBV7-2 and TRBJ2-1; TRBD2 matches 8 bases. The CDR3 totals 15 residues. Germline V gene lookup returns CDR1 SGHTA and CDR2 FQGNSA. Trimming removed 3 bases from V and 4 bases from J; junction bases left unmatched: 5. CDR3 DNA: TGTGCCAGCAGCTTTGGTACTAGCGGTTACAATGAGCAGTTCTTC. Its translation is CASSFGTSGYNEQFF.

The chain combines TRBV2 with TRBJ1-6; 7 bases are a match to TRBD1. The CDR3 covers 15 residues. The germline gives CDR1 SNHLY, CDR2 FYNNEI. J was trimmed by 3 bases and V by 3 bases; bases with no gene match: 2. CDR3 DNA sequence: TGTGCCAGCAGTGAGGGACAGCTCTATAATTCACCCCTCCACTTT. This gives the protein CASSEGQLYNSPLHF.

The V call is TRBV11-2, the J call TRBJ1-6, with 10 bases fitting TRBD1. Germline trimming cut 2 bases from V and 9 bases from J; bases unmatched to any gene: 4. CDR1 SGHAT and CDR2 FQNNGV come from the germline V gene. The CDR3 loop spans 15 amino acids. The CDR3 spells CASSLRTGGSSPLHF. The CDR3 DNA is TGTGCCAGCAGCTTAAGGACAGGGGGTAGTTCACCCCTCCACTTT.

This clone appeared a few times. The chain carries TRBV5-4 and TRBJ1-1; D is possibly TRBD1 (5 bases). The V end was cut by 3 bases, the J end by 6 bases, with 15 bases between. CDR3 length equals 14 residues. CDR1 is SGHNT, CDR2 YYREEE, per germline (reference sequence). The CDR3 nucleotides read TGTGCCAGCAGCTCCTATGGGGGGAGAGCTGAAGCTTTCTTT. Translated, it gives CASSSYGGRAEAFF.

The chain uses TRBV7-3 and TRBJ1-2; D not resolved. The CDR3 extends over 14 amino acids. V lost 1 base and J 4 bases, leaving 10 bases between the germline ends. Germline CDR1 is SGHTA and CDR2 is FQGTGA. This CDR3 is CASSLSRSGYGYTF. The CDR3 bases are TGTGCCAGCAGCTTAAGCCGCTCGGGCTATGGCTACACCTTC.

This chain joins TRBV11-3 and TRBJ2-3, with 11 nucleotides matching TRBD2. The germline gives CDR1 SGHNT, CDR2 YENEEA. The CDR3 has 19 residues. The V and J ends lost 1 base and 5 bases, in that order; junction bases with no gene match: 14. The CDR3 region has the DNA TGTGCCAGCAGCTTAGTTAGCGGGGGGGCGGTATATTGGATAGATACGCAGTATTTT. This codes for CASSLVSGGAVYWIDTQYF.

The chain employs TRBV29-1 and TRBJ1-2, with 7 bases aligning to TRBD1. This CDR3 is 12 amino acids long. Per the germline V gene, CDR1 is SQVTM and CDR2 is ANQGSEA. With V trimmed by 5 bases and J by 8 bases, 8 bases remained unmatched. The CDR3 reads CSVRTDRVGYTF. As DNA, the CDR3 is TGCAGCGTTCGAACCGACAGGGTAGGCTACACCTTC.

V gene TRBV6-5 combines with J gene TRBJ1-2; 9 nucleotides agree with TRBD1. CDR3 length: 15 amino acids. The V gene's germline CDR1 is MNHEY and CDR2 SVGAGI. V dropped 2 bases and J dropped 5; count of bases not matched to a gene: 6. In nucleotides, the CDR3 is TGTGCCAGCAGTTACACGGACAGGGGAGGATATGGCTACACCTTC. Translation gives CASSYTDRGGYGYTF.

The DNA of the CDR3 is TGTGCCAGCAGTTTGGGGACAGGGTTGGACAGGGGCTACACCTTC. Amino acid sequence: CASSLGTGLDRGYTF. J is TRBJ1-2 and V is TRBV2, with 9 bases fitting TRBD1. Germline V lookup: CDR1 SNHLY, CDR2 FYNNEI. The CDR3 totals 15 residues. Trimming at V came to 5 bases and at J to 8 bases, leaving 12 bases not matched to a gene.

A note on this clone: Other nucleotide sequences from this sample produce the same CDR3. The V and J genes are TRBV6-1 and TRBJ2-3; 11 bases match TRBD1. CDR1 is MNHNS, CDR2 SASEGT, per germline. The CDR3 length is 17 residues. J was trimmed by 1 base and V by 3 bases; bases with no gene match: 6. The CDR3 nucleotides are TGTGCCAGCAGTGACGCCGGACAGGGGGCCCGCACAGATACGCAGTATTTT. Its protein is CASSDAGQGARTDTQYF.

The V call is TRBV6-1, the J call TRBJ1-3, with a possible D match to TRBD1 (5 bases). The germline CDR1 and CDR2 sequences are MNHNS and SASEGT. V was trimmed by 0 bases and J by 4 bases, leaving 13 bases between them. The CDR3 loop spans 16 amino acids. The CDR3 sequence: CASSEALGGVGNTIYF. The CDR3 nucleotides read TGTGCCAGCAGTGAAGCGCTGGGGGGGGTCGGAAACACCATATATTTT.

The rearrangement uses TRBV2 and TRBJ1-3, with 7 bases lining up with TRBD1. Germline lookup yields CDR1 SNHLY and CDR2 FYNNEI. This CDR3 comprises 13 residues. Trimming at V came to 10 bases and at J to 3 bases, leaving 6 bases not matched to a gene. DNA for the CDR3: TGTGCCACCCACAGGGGTAGTGGAAACACCATATATTTT. Translated: CATHRGSGNTIYF.

The V call is TRBV23-1, the J call TRBJ1-3; D unclear. TRBV23-1 qualifies as an ORF whose function is uncertain. V dropped 5 bases and J dropped 4 bases, with 12 bases sitting between them. The CDR3 is 14 residues long. CDR3 loop: CASSGGLGGNTIYF. CDR3 nucleotide sequence: TGCGCCAGCAGTGGAGGCCTCGGAGGAAACACCATATATTTT.

The V gene is TRBV2, the J gene TRBJ2-5; 8 nucleotides line up with TRBD2. Germline trimming cut 4 bases from V and 4 bases from J; bases unmatched to any gene: 11. The germline CDR1 and CDR2 sequences are SNHLY and FYNNEI. The CDR3 is made up of 16 amino acids. The CDR3 DNA sequence: TGTGCCAGCAGTGTAAAGAGCGGGGGTCTTGGAGAGACCCAGTACTTC. Translation: CASSVKSGGLGETQYF.

This clone came up a few times. This chain uses TRBV5-1 with TRBJ1-2; D is uncertain. Per the germline V gene, CDR1 is SGHRS and CDR2 is YFSETQ. The CDR3 contains 14 residues. Trimming shortened V by 1 base and J by 6 bases, and 13 bases separated the two germline ends. CDR3 loop: CASSLRRGLHGYTF. CDR3 bases: TGCGCCAGCAGCTTGAGGAGAGGGTTGCATGGCTACACCTTC.

The chain uses TRBV23-1 and TRBJ2-5, with D maybe TRBD2 (6 bases). TRBV23-1 is filed as an ORF, its function uncertain. V was pared by 0 bases and J by 5 bases, with 13 bases between. The CDR3 loop spans 15 amino acids. Here the CDR3 DNA reads TGCGCCAGCAGTCAATCGGAGGGCACCAAGGAGACCCAGTACTTC. Residues: CASSQSEGTKETQYF.

This sequence joins TRBV11-3 and TRBJ2-7, with 8 bases identical to TRBD1. J was trimmed by 2 bases and V by 1 base; bases with no gene match: 4. Germline CDR1 is SGHNT and CDR2 is YENEEA. The CDR3 loop spans 15 amino acids. The CDR3, as DNA: TGTGCCAGCAGCTTAGGGAGGGGACAGGCCTACGAGCAGTACTTC. It codes for CASSLGRGQAYEQYF. Combining the CDR3 with reference TRBV11-3 and TRBJ2-7 gives the whole variable domain EAGVVQSPRYKIIEKKQPVAFWCNPISGHNTLYWYLQNLGQGPELLIRYENEEAVDDSQLPKDRFSAERLKGVDSTLKIQPAELGDSAVYLCASSLGRGQAYEQYFGPGTRLTVT.

V gene TRBV5-6 combines with J gene TRBJ1-6; a possible D gene is TRBD1 (5 bases). Deletions cut 0 bases from V and 6 bases from J, with 10 bases between. This CDR3 spans 15 amino acids. Germline CDR1 is SGHDT and CDR2 is YYEEEE. The chain's CDR3 is CASSLAQGVNSPLHF. The CDR3 DNA reads as TGTGCCAGCAGCTTGGCGCAGGGCGTTAATTCACCCCTCCACTTT.

The rearrangement uses TRBV7-9 and TRBJ2-7, with 9 bases identical to TRBD2. CDR3 size: 15 residues. Germline CDR1 is SEHNR and CDR2 is FQNEAQ (reference sequence). V dropped 0 bases and J dropped 3; count of bases not matched to a gene: 3. CDR3 loop: CASSLASGGFYEQYF. CDR3 DNA: TGTGCCAGCAGCTTAGCTAGCGGGGGATTCTACGAGCAGTACTTC.

The chain joins TRBV13 to TRBJ1-6, with a possible D match to TRBD1 (5 bases). Per the germline V gene, CDR1 is PRHDT and CDR2 is FYEKMQ (reference sequence). This CDR3 spans 15 amino acids. V shed 0 bases and J shed 7 bases, with 10 bases lying between them. The CDR3 loop is CASSLGRGPNSPLHF. The CDR3 coding sequence is TGTGCCAGCAGCTTAGGTAGGGGCCCGAATTCACCCCTCCACTTT.

The chain combines TRBV2 with TRBJ1-2; D is perhaps TRBD1 (5 bases). V lost 5 bases, J lost 0 bases, and 13 bases lay in between. Germline V gene lookup returns CDR1 SNHLY and CDR2 FYNNEI. The CDR3 totals 15 residues. CDR3 loop: CASSYRQLANYGYTF. CDR3 sequence (DNA): TGTGCCAGCAGTTATCGACAGTTAGCTAACTATGGCTACACCTTC.